Below, one T cell receptor (beta chain) is given with its context. Its antigen has not been determined. No much larger clonotype is one base removed from it; base qualities were not supplied. The data originate from a study of T-cell reconstitution after alpha-beta-depleted transplantation in children listed by TCRdb under 2016. The study in broad terms: The study quantitatively tracked T-cell immune reconstitution after TCRalphabeta/CD19-depleted allogeneic hematopoietic cell transplantation in children using TCR repertoire profiling. Here is what the overall study found, with its caveats: In some patients, high TCRbeta diversity at day 60 was attributed to recipient T cells and intrathymic progenitors that had survived conditioning. Over subsequent months, a decline in hyperexpanded clone frequencies was noted, and after one year, T-cell counts and TCRbeta diversity were mostly ascribed to newly produced T cells. Apparently early alphabetaT-cell count recovery about two months after transplant reportedly relied on only several hundred rapidly expanded clones derived from non-depleted graft cells.

Interpreted using the paper, the treatment or condition label stands for: allogeneic hematopoietic cell transplantation with graft depleted of TCRalphabeta T cells and CD19 B cells. TCRalphabeta/CD19-depleted allogeneic hematopoietic cell grafts were given to the transplant recipients, all of whom were children. The method behind the library was PCR. Instrument on record: Illumina HiSeq 2500. To normalize quantification of the TCRbeta repertoire, the TCR libraries were built with molecular barcoding that relied on unique molecular identifiers. TCRdb reprocessed the public reads (quality trimming at Q25 with fastp, clone calling with MiXCR) and kept in-frame beta chains. Each entry merges the rows of one CDR3 protein and shows their most common DNA and genes. The sample profile shows about 200,000 distinct CDR3 sequences; approximately 6.9% of them were found once. The ten largest account for approximately 5.7% of the sample.

The germline V gene (reference sequence) provides CDR1 SGHNT and CDR2 YYREEE. The trim is 4 bases for V and 8 bases for J, with a gap of 18 bases between the germline ends. The CDR3 spans 14 residues, from the cysteine through the phenylalanine. The DNA shown is the 42-base CDR3, in frame from base 1. This TCR came from a boy between 2 and 10 years old with acute lymphoblastic leukemia, due to receive a stem cell transplant. The sequencing here drew on PBMCs, taken before TCRalphabeta/CD19-depleted stem cell transplant. The rearranged segments are TRBV5-4 and TRBJ1-2; perhaps TRBD1 is the D gene, with 5 bases matching. Here is the DNA: TGTGCCAGCAGCCCAAGCGGGGGAGGTTGGGGCTACACCTTC. Translated, it reads CASSPSGGGWGYTF. Beyond the CDR3, the reference TRBV5-4 and TRBJ1-2 genes provide the residues; the full variable domain reads: ETGVTQSPTHLIKTRGQQVTLRCSSQSGHNTVSWYQQALGQGPQFIFQYYREEENGRGNFPPRFSGLQFPNYSSELNVNALELDDSALYLCASSPSGGGWGYTFGSGTRLTVV.